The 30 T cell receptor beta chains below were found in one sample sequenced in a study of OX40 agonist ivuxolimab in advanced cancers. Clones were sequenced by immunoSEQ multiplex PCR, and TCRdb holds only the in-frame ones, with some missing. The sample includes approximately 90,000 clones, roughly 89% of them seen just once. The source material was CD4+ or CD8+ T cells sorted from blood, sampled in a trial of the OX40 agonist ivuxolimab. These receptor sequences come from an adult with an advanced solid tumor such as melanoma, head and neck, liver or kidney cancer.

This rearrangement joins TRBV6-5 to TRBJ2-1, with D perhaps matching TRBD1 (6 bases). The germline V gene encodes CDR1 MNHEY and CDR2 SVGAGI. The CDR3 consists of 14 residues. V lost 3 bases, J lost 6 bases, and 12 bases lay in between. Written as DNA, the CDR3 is TGTGCCAGCAGTTATGGGGGCGCCGGCAATGAGCAGTTCTTC. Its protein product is CASSYGGAGNEQFF.

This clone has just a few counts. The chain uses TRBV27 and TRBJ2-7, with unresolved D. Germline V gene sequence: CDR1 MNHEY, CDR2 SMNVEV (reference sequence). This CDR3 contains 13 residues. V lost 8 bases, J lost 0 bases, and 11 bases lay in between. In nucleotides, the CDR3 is TGTGCCAGCGAGCCAAGGAGCTCCTACGAGCAGTACTTC. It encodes CASEPRSSYEQYF.

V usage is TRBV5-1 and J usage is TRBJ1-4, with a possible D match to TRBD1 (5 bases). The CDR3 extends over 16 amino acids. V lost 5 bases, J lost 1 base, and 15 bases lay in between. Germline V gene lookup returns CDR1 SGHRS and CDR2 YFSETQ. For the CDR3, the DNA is TGCGCCAGCAGTCAATCGGGGGGAGAAACTAATGAAAAACTGTTTTTT. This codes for CASSQSGGETNEKLFF.

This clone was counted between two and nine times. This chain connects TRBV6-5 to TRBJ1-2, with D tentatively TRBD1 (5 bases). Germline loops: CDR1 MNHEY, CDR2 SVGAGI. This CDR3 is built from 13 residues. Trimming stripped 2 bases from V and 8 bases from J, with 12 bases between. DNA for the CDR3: TGTGCCAGCAGTTACGCAAGGGGCGCGGGCTACACCTTC. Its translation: CASSYARGAGYTF.

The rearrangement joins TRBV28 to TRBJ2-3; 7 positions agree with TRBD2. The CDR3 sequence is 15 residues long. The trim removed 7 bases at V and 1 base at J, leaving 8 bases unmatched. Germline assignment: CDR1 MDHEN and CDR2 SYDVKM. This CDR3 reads CASTPPREGTDTQYF. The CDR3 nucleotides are TGTGCCAGCACGCCCCCCCGGGAGGGCACAGATACGCAGTATTTT.

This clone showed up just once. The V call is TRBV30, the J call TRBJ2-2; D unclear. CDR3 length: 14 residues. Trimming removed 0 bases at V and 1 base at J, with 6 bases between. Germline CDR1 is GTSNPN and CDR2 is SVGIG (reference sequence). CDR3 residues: CAWSVFRNTGELFF. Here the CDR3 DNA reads TGTGCCTGGAGTGTATTCAGGAACACCGGGGAGCTGTTTTTT.

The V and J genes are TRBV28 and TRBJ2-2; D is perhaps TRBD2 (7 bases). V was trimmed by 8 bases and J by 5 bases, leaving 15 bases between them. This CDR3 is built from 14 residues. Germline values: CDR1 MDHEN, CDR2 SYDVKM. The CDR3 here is CASGLGGATGELFF. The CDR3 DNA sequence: TGTGCCAGCGGCCTAGGGGGGGCTACCGGGGAGCTGTTTTTT.

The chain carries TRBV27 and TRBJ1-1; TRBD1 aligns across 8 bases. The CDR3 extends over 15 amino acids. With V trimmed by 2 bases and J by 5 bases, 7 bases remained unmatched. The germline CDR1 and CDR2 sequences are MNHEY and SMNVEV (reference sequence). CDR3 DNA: TGTGCCAGCAGTTTAGGTACAGGGGGACGGACTGAAGCTTTCTTT. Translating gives CASSLGTGGRTEAFF.

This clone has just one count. As DNA, the CDR3 is TGTGCCAGTAGTATAGCGGCAGGCCCGACGGATACGCAGTATTTT. Residues: CASSIAAGPTDTQYF. This chain links TRBV19 with TRBJ2-3; D gene ambiguous. The length of the CDR3 is 15 residues. Trimming took off 1 base at V and 6 bases at J, with 14 bases between the two ends. In germline, CDR1 is LNHDA, CDR2 SQIVND (reference sequence). The full variable domain, in which reference TRBV19 and TRBJ2-3 provide the parts outside the CDR3, is DGGITQSPKYLFRKEGQNVTLSCEQNLNHDAMYWYRQDPGQGLRLIYYSQIVNDFQKGDIAEGYSVSREKKESFPLTVTSAQKNPTAFYLCASSIAAGPTDTQYFGPGTRLTVL.

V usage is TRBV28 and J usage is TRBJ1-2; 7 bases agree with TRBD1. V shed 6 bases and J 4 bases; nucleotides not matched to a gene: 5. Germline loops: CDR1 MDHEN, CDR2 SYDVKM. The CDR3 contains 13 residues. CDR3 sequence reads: CASSLDRVYGYTF. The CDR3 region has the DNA TGTGCCAGCAGCCTTGACAGGGTCTATGGCTACACCTTC.

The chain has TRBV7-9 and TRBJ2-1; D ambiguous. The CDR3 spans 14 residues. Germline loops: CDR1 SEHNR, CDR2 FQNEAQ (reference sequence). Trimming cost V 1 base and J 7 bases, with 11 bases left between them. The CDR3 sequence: CASSLVRLGNEQFF. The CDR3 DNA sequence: TGTGCCAGCAGCTTAGTTCGGCTGGGGAATGAGCAGTTCTTC.

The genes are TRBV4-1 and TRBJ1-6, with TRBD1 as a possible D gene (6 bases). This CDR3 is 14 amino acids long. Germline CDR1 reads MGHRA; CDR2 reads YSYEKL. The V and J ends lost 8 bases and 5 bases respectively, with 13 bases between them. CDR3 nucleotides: TGCGCCAGCGGAAGGACAGTTGATAATTCACCCCTCCACTTT. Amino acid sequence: CASGRTVDNSPLHF.

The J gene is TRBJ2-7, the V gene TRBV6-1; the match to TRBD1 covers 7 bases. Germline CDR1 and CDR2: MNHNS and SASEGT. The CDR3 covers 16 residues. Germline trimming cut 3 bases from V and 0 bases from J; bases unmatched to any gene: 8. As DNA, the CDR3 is TGTGCCAGCAGTGAGGACCCGGGACAGAGCTCCTACGAGCAGTACTTC. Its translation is CASSEDPGQSSYEQYF.

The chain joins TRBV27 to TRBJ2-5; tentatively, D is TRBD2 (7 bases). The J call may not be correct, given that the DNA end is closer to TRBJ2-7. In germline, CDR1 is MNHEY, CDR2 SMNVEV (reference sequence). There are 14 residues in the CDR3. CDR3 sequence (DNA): TGTGCCAGCAGTCTACGGGGGGCTGGCTACGAGCAGTACTTC. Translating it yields CASSLRGAGYEQYF.

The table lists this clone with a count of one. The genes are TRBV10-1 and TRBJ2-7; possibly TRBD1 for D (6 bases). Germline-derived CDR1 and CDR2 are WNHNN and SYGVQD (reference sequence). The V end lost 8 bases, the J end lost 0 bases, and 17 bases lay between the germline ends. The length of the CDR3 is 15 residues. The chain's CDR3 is CASHKGQLHSYEQYF. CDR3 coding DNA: TGCGCCAGCCATAAAGGACAGTTACACTCCTACGAGCAGTACTTC.

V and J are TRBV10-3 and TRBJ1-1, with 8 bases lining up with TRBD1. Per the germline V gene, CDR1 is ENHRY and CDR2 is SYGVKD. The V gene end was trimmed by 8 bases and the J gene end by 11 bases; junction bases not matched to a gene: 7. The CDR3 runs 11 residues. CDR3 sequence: CAIGDRTGAFF. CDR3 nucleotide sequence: TGTGCCATCGGGGACAGGACCGGGGCTTTCTTT.

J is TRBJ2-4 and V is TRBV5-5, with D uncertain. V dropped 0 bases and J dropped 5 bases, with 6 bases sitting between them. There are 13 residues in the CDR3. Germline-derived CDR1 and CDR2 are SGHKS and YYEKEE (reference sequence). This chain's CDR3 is CASSLGIQNIQYF. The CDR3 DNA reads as TGTGCCAGCAGCTTGGGCATCCAAAACATTCAGTACTTC.

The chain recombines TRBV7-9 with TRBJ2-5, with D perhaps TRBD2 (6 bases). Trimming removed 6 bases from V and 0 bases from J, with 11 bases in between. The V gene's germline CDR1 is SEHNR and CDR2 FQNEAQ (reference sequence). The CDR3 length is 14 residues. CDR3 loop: CASSIWTNQETQYF. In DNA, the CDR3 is TGTGCCAGCAGTATCTGGACTAACCAAGAGACCCAGTACTTC.

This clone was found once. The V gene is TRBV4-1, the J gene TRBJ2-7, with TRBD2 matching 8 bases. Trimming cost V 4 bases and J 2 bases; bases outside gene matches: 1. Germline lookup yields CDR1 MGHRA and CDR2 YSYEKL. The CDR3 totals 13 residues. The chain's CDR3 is CASSPGLAYEQYF. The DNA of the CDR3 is TGCGCCAGCAGCCCGGGACTAGCCTACGAGCAGTACTTC.

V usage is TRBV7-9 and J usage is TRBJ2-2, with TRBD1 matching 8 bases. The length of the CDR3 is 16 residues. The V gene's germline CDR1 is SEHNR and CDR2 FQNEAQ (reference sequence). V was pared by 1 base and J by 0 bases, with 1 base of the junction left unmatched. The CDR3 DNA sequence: TGTGCCAGCAGCTTAGGGGGACAGGCGAACACCGGGGAGCTGTTTTTT. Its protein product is CASSLGGQANTGELFF. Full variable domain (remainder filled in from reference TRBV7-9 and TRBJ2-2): DTGVSQNPRHKITKRGQNVTFRCDPISEHNRLYWYRQTLGQGPEFLTYFQNEAQLEKSRLLSDRFSAERPKGSFSTLEIQRTEQGDSAMYLCASSLGGQANTGELFFGEGSRLTVL.

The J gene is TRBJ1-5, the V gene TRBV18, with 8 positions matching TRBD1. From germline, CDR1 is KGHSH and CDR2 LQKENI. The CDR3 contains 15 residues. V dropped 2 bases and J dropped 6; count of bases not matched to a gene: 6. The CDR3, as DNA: TGTGCCAGCTCACCAGGTGGACAGGGTACTCAGCCCCAGCATTTT. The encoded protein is CASSPGGQGTQPQHF.

In DNA, the CDR3 is TGTGCCAGCATCACTATCAGGGATGGCTACACCTTC. This translates into CASITIRDGYTF. This sequence joins TRBV6-6 and TRBJ1-2, with TRBD1 as a possible D gene (5 bases). Germline-derived CDR1 and CDR2 are MNHNY and SVGAGI (reference sequence). The V and J ends lost 7 bases and 6 bases respectively, with 12 bases between them. The CDR3 length is 12 residues.

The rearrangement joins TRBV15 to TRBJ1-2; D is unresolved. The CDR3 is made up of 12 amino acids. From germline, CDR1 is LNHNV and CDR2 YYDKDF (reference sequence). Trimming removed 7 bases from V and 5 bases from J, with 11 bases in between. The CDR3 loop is CATTTDYYGYTF. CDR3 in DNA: TGTGCCACCACAACAGATTATTATGGCTACACCTTC.

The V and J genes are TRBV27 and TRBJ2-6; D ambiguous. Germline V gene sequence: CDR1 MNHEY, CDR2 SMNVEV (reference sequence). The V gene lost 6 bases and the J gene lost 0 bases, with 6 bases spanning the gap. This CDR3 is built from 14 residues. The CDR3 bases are TGTGCCAGCAGCTTGGCCTCTGGGGCCAACGTCCTGACTTTC. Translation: CASSLASGANVLTF.

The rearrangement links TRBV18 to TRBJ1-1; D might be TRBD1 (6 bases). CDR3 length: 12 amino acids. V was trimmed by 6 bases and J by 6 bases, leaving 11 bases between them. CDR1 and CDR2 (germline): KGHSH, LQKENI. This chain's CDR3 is CASSEGGSEAFF. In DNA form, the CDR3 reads TGTGCCAGCTCCGAGGGGGGATCTGAAGCTTTCTTT.

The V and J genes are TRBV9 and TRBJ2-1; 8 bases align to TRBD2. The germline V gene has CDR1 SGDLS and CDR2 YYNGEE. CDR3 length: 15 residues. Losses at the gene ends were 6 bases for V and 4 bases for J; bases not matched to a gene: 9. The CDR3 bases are TGTGCCAGCACCGTCGGGGTAGCGGGGTACAATGAGCAGTTCTTC. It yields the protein CASTVGVAGYNEQFF.

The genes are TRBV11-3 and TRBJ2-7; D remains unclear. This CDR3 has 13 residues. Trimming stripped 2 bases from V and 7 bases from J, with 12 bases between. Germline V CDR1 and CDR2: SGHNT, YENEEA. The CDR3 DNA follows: TGTGCCAGCAGCTTATCTCCGGCGAGGGAGCAGTACTTC. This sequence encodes CASSLSPAREQYF.

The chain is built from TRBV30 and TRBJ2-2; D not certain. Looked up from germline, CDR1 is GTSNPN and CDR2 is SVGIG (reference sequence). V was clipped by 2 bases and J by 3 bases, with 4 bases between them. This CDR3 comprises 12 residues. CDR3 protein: CAWSPDTGELFF. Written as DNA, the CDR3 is TGTGCCTGGAGTCCTGACACCGGGGAGCTGTTTTTT.

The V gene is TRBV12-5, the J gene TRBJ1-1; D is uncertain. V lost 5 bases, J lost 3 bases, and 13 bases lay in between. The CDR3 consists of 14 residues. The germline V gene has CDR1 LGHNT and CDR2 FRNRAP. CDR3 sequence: CASGRPVGDTEAFF. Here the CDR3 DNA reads TGTGCTAGTGGTCGTCCTGTCGGGGACACTGAAGCTTTCTTT.

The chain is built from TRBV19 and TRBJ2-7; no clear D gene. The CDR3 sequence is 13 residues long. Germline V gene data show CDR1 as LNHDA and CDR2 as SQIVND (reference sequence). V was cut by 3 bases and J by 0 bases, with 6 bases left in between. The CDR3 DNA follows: TGTGCCAGTAGTATGAAAGGCTCCTACGAGCAGTACTTC. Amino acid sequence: CASSMKGSYEQYF.